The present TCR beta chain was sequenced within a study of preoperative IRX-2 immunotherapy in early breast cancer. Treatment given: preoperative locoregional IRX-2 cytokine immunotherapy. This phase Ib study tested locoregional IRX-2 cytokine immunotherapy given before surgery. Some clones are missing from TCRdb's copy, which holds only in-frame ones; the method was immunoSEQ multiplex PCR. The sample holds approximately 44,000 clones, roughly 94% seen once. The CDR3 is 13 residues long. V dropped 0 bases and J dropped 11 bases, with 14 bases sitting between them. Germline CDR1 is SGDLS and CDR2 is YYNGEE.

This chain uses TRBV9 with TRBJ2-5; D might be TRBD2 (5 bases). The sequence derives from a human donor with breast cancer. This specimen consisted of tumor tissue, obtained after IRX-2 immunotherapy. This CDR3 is CASSVAGFGEQYF. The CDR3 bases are TGTGCCAGCAGCGTAGCGGGGTTTGGGGAGCAGTACTTC.